A single sample is the source of the 15 T cell receptor beta chains below, sequenced in a study of T cell responses to AZD1222 COVID-19 vaccine. The data were produced by immunoSEQ multiplex PCR, yet TCRdb's version contains in-frame clones alone and is incomplete. The sample gives roughly 100,000 clones, around 90% of which show up once; around 4.8% is in the top ten. Sequences were derived from peripheral blood, sampled on day 0 of AZD1222 vaccination. The receptors come from an adult in good health.

The genes are TRBV7-8 and TRBJ2-2; D not resolved. Trimming removed 5 bases from V and 1 base from J, with 14 bases in between. CDR1 and CDR2 from the germline V gene are SGHVS and FQNEAQ. CDR3 length: 16 amino acids. CDR3 region: CASSRARILNTGELFF. The CDR3 DNA is TGTGCCAGCAGCCGAGCGCGGATTTTGAACACCGGGGAGCTGTTTTTT.

The table lists this clone with a count of one. The chain recombines TRBV7-9 with TRBJ2-5, with no clear D. Germline V CDR1 and CDR2: SEHNR, FQNEAQ (reference sequence). The CDR3 spans 12 residues. The V gene lost 5 bases and the J gene lost 4 bases, with 8 bases spanning the gap. The CDR3 DNA sequence: TGTGCCAGCAGCCACCTGTTAGAGACCCAGTACTTC. Residues: CASSHLLETQYF. The full variable domain, in which reference TRBV7-9 and TRBJ2-5 provide the parts outside the CDR3, is DTGVSQNPRHKITKRGQNVTFRCDPISEHNRLYWYRQTLGQGPEFLTYFQNEAQLEKSRLLSDRFSAERPKGSFSTLEIQRTEQGDSAMYLCASSHLLETQYFGPGTRLLVL.

V is TRBV15 and J is TRBJ1-2, with D perhaps matching TRBD1 (6 bases). With 3 bases removed from V and 0 bases from J, the gap between germline ends came to 8 bases. The CDR3 extends over 14 amino acids. Per germline, CDR1 LNHNV and CDR2 YYDKDF (reference sequence). This CDR3 reads CATSRDRANYGYTF. The CDR3 DNA reads as TGTGCCACCAGCAGGGACAGAGCTAACTATGGCTACACCTTC.

The V gene is TRBV28, the J gene TRBJ2-7; 7 nucleotides agree with TRBD1. The CDR3 contains 15 residues. Germline V gene lookup returns CDR1 MDHEN and CDR2 SYDVKM. V trimming: 6 bases; J trimming: 0 bases; junction bases outside the gene matches: 8. Here the CDR3 reads CASSSWDRVSYEQYF. The DNA for the CDR3 is TGTGCCAGCAGCTCATGGGACAGAGTCTCCTACGAGCAGTACTTC.

The rearrangement uses TRBV6-2 or TRBV6-3 and TRBJ2-7; possibly TRBD1 for D (6 bases). Germline V gene sequence: CDR1 MNHEY, CDR2 SVGEGT. V shed 2 bases and J shed 5 bases, with 22 bases lying between them. The CDR3 totals 17 residues. CDR3 DNA: TGTGCCAGCAGTTACCCCGGTCTGGGACAAACTCATAACGAGCAGTACTTC. This sequence encodes CASSYPGLGQTHNEQYF.

This clone appeared once. V gene TRBV7-9 combines with J gene TRBJ2-5, with a weak D call TRBD1 (5 bases). Trimming stripped 3 bases from V and 3 bases from J, with 8 bases between. Per the germline V gene, CDR1 is SEHNR and CDR2 is FQNEAQ (reference sequence). The CDR3 length is 13 residues. The CDR3 is CASSLVGEETQYF. The DNA for the CDR3 is TGTGCCAGCAGCTTGGTAGGGGAAGAGACCCAGTACTTC.

This rearrangement joins TRBV2 to TRBJ2-2; possible D gene TRBD2, 5 bases. This CDR3 spans 16 amino acids. V was trimmed by 2 bases and J by 1 base, leaving 11 bases between them. Per germline, CDR1 SNHLY and CDR2 FYNNEI. CDR3 sequence reads: CASSERTRLNTGELFF. CDR3 sequence (DNA): TGTGCCAGCAGTGAACGGACTCGGCTGAACACCGGGGAGCTGTTTTTT.

This chain connects TRBV9 to TRBJ2-2; TRBD1 is a possible D gene (6 bases). Trimming stripped 0 bases from V and 0 bases from J, with 9 bases between. Looked up from germline, CDR1 is SGDLS and CDR2 is YYNGEE. The CDR3 spans 16 residues. CDR3 bases: TGTGCCAGCAGCGTAGCAGGGGTCGCGAACACCGGGGAGCTGTTTTTT. Translating gives CASSVAGVANTGELFF.

The chain couples TRBV6-1 to TRBJ1-5; the D is unclear. Trimming took 2 bases from V and 3 from J, leaving 5 bases between them. This CDR3 comprises 13 residues. The germline CDR1 and CDR2 sequences are MNHNS and SASEGT. The CDR3 reads CASSEWDNQPQHF. The CDR3 DNA reads as TGTGCCAGCAGTGAATGGGACAATCAGCCCCAGCATTTT.

J is TRBJ1-2 and V is TRBV5-4, with D possibly TRBD1 on 6 matching bases. The V gene lost 2 bases and the J gene lost 6 bases, with 14 bases spanning the gap. Germline CDR1 is SGHNT and CDR2 is YYREEE (reference sequence). The CDR3 extends over 14 amino acids. The CDR3 loop is CASSLQGEGDGYTF. The CDR3 DNA sequence: TGTGCCAGCAGCTTACAGGGAGAAGGTGATGGCTACACCTTC. Complete variable domain (other parts from reference TRBV5-4 and TRBJ1-2): ETGVTQSPTHLIKTRGQQVTLRCSSQSGHNTVSWYQQALGQGPQFIFQYYREEENGRGNFPPRFSGLQFPNYSSELNVNALELDDSALYLCASSLQGEGDGYTFGSGTRLTVV.

The chain links TRBV4-2 to TRBJ1-2, with D tentatively TRBD1 (6 bases). This CDR3 spans 16 amino acids. Trimming took 0 bases from V and 2 from J, leaving 13 bases between them. Germline loops: CDR1 LGHNA, CDR2 YNFKEQ. CDR3 residues: CASSQDREGGNYGYTF. The CDR3 DNA sequence: TGTGCCAGCAGCCAAGATCGGGAGGGGGGGAACTATGGCTACACCTTC.

The chain combines TRBV19 with TRBJ1-5; D gene unclear. The CDR3 covers 20 residues. The germline V and J ends were trimmed by 2 bases and 7 bases, with 30 bases remaining between them. Per the germline V gene, CDR1 is LNHDA and CDR2 is SQIVND (reference sequence). As DNA, the CDR3 is TGTGCCAGTAGTATAAAGATTCTAAGTGAGCAACTCCGTGCGTTCCAGCCCCAGCATTTT. Protein: CASSIKILSEQLRAFQPQHF. Complete variable domain (other parts from reference TRBV19 and TRBJ1-5): DGGITQSPKYLFRKEGQNVTLSCEQNLNHDAMYWYRQDPGQGLRLIYYSQIVNDFQKGDIAEGYSVSREKKESFPLTVTSAQKNPTAFYLCASSIKILSEQLRAFQPQHFGDGTRLSIL.

The chain employs TRBV6-1 and TRBJ1-5; D remains unclear. Germline values: CDR1 MNHNS, CDR2 SASEGT. There are 13 residues in the CDR3. V shed 2 bases and J shed 6 bases, with 8 bases lying between them. The CDR3 DNA sequence: TGTGCCAGCAGTGAAACCGCCCCTCAGCCCCAGCATTTT. It is translated as CASSETAPQPQHF.

The chain carries TRBV5-1 and TRBJ2-7; 9 bases match TRBD1. V shed 0 bases and J 6 bases; nucleotides not matched to a gene: 13. Germline V gene lookup returns CDR1 SGHRS and CDR2 YFSETQ. The length of the CDR3 is 17 residues. CDR3 loop: CASSLGIRGTGGFEQYF. The DNA for the CDR3 is TGCGCCAGCAGCTTGGGCATCCGGGGTACAGGGGGCTTCGAGCAGTACTTC.

The chain couples TRBV19 to TRBJ2-7; weak D call: TRBD2 (5 bases). Trimming took 9 bases from V and 4 from J, leaving 22 bases between them. Per germline, CDR1 LNHDA and CDR2 SQIVND (reference sequence). The CDR3 extends over 15 amino acids. In nucleotides, the CDR3 is TGTGCCAGCTCAGCCATAACGACCGGGAAATACGAGCAGTACTTC. Protein: CASSAITTGKYEQYF.